Listed below are T cell receptor beta chains from one sample, sequenced in a study of identical twins. TCRdb reanalysed the 5' RACE reads using MiXCR and keeps one entry per CDR3 protein. The repertoire has some 500,000 distinct CDR3 sequences, around 9.6% of them found once; the top ten carry around 3.1%. This sample was shared with a second study, whose subject was yellow fever vaccine responses in identical twins.

Sequenced input: PBMCs. The origin of the receptors is a woman younger than 35 in good health. Both conserved end residues are trimmed from each CDR3. The order of the fields is V gene, clone size, CDR3 protein. Size values are once, few and many counts, or a class for expanded clones, and some rows have none.

TRBV7-7,NA,ASSLEGGRHSNQPQH
TRBV9,NA,ASSPKGLAGGGDTQY
TRBV12-3/TRBV12-4,few,ASSKTGWNQPQH
TRBV20-1,many,SARDRIQSSYNEQF
TRBV9,NA,ASSATGGSQPQH
TRBV10-3,NA,AIKKQGENTGELF
TRBV4-1,many,ASSQETATNYGYT
TRBV19,NA,ASSNYGRGAISGANVLT
TRBV20-1,many,SARVAGGTDTQY
TRBV6-2/TRBV6-3,NA,ASILGPPSYEQN
TRBV7-9,many,ASSSRTSGSSDTQY
TRBV20-1,NA,SVTGQETQY
TRBV9,few,ASSVTGTPPDTQY
TRBV7-2,NA,ASTPRWGGEGEQY
TRBV6-2/TRBV6-3,few,ASSYTGQNTDTQY
TRBV7-2,many,ASSLLQGRLSNTEAF
TRBV29-1,few,SVVAAANTGELF
TRBV6-5,many,ASSYGTDNSPLH
TRBV11-1,few,ASSSGGKLF
TRBV7-3,NA,ASSPGGGEANYGYT
TRBV7-9,NA,ASSAKDLAGAEEQF
TRBV6-6,NA,ASRGLVHEQF